Listed here is a single T cell receptor (beta chain). The sample belongs to a study of shared clonotypes between healthy human individuals. This CDR3 comprises 16 residues. Germline CDR1 SGHRS, CDR2 YFSETQ. V gave up 0 bases and J gave up 0 bases, with 12 bases separating them. Data came from immunoSEQ multiplex PCR; TCRdb stores just in-frame clones and leaves some out. The repertoire consists of some 1 million clones, with about 80% occurring once and the leading ten covering less than 1.5%. The V gene is TRBV5-1, the J gene TRBJ2-5, with D perhaps matching TRBD1 (6 bases). Sample: memory CD4+ T cells sorted from blood. Stated subset: CD45RA-negative fraction. This receptor was taken from a man younger than 35 in good health. CDR3 amino acids: CASSLGDTPYQETQYF. The CDR3 DNA reads as TGCGCCAGCAGCTTGGGGGACACCCCGTACCAAGAGACCCAGTACTTC.